This TCR beta chain appears in the sequencing data of a study of T cell responses to AZD1222 COVID-19 vaccine. Notes on this clone: Its antigen is not known.

Sequencing was performed with immunoSEQ multiplex PCR; in TCRdb, only in-frame clones are kept and a portion is missing. The sample lists 100,000 or so clones, under 95% occurring once. Notes on the study in general: The study identified only six AZD1222 recipients as seropositive at baseline. Among vaccine-associated CD4 TCRs, coverage spanned spike, with dominance at 160-218 and 743-854.

CDR1 is SGHRS, CDR2 YFSETQ, per germline. The CDR3 extends over 16 amino acids. Deletions cut 2 bases from V and 2 bases from J, with 13 bases between. The J gene is TRBJ2-2, the V gene TRBV5-1, with TRBD1 as a possible D gene (6 bases). This material consisted of peripheral blood, taken on day 0 of AZD1222 vaccination. The sequence came from an adult in good health. This CDR3 reads CASSFIGQLNTGELFF. DNA of the CDR3: TGCGCCAGCAGCTTCATTGGACAGCTTAACACCGGGGAGCTGTTTTTT.